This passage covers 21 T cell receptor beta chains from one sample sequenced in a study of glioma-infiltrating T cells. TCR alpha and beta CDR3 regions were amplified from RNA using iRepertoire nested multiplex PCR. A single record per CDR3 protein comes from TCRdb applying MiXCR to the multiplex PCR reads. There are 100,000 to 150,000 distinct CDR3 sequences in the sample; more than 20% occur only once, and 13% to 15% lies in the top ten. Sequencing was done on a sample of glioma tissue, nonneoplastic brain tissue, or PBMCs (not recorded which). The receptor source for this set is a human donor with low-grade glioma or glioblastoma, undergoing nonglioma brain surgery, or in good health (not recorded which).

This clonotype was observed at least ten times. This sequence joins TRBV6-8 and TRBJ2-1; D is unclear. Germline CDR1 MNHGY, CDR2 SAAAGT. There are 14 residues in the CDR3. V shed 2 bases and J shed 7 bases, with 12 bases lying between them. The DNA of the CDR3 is TGTGCCAGCAGTTACCTCGCGGTCTGGAATGAGCAGTTCTTC. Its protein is CASSYLAVWNEQFF.

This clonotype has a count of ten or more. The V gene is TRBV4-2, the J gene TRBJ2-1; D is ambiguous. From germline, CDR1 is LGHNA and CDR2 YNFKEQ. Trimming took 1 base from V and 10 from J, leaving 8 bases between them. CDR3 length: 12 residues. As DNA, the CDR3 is TGTGCCAGCAGCCAAGGCATCTCAGAGCAGTTCTTC. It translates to CASSQGISEQFF.

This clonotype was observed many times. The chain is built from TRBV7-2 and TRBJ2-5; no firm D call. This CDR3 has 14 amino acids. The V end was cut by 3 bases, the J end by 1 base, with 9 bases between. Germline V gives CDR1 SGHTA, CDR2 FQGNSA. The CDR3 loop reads CASSFPGPQETQYF. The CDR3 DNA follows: TGTGCCAGCAGCTTTCCCGGTCCCCAAGAGACCCAGTACTTC.

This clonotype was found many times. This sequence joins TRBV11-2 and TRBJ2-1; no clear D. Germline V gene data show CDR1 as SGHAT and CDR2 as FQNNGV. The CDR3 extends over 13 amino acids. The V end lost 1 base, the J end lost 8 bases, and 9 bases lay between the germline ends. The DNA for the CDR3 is TGTGCCAGCAGCTTAGGTCATGGGGATGAGCAGTTCTTC. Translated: CASSLGHGDEQFF.

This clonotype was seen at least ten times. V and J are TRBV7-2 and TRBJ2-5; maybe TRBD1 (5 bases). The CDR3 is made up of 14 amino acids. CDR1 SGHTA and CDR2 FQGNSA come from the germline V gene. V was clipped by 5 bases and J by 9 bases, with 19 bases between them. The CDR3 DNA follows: TGTGCCAGCAGCCAAGCTCAGGGCAAGAGACCCCAGTACTTC. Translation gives CASSQAQGKRPQYF.

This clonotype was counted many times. CDR3 coding DNA: TGCAGTGCTAGCCCCCGGGACAGGGGATTTCTCGGCGAGCAGTACTTC. Translation gives CSASPRDRGFLGEQYF. The chain joins TRBV20-1 to TRBJ2-7, with 10 bases identical to TRBD1. The germline gives CDR1 DFQATT, CDR2 SNEGSKA (reference sequence). V lost 3 bases, J lost 6 bases, and 14 bases stayed unmatched. The CDR3 sequence is 16 residues long.

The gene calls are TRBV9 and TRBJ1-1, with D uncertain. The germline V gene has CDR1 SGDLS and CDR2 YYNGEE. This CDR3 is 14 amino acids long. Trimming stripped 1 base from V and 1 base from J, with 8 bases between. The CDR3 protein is CASSVMTSNTEAFF. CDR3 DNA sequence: TGTGCCAGCAGCGTAATGACATCGAACACTGAAGCTTTCTTT.

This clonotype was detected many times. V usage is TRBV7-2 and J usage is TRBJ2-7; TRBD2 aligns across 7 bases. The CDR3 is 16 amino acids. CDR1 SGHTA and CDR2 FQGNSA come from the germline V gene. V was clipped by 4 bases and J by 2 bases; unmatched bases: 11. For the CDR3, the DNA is TGTGCCAGCAGCTCAATTTTCGGCGGGAGTCCCTACGAGCAGTACTTC. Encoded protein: CASSSIFGGSPYEQYF.

The DNA of the CDR3 is TGTGCCAGCAGCGTAGAGGCAGGATCATCCTACGAGCAGTACTTC. This codes for CASSVEAGSSYEQYF. V usage is TRBV9 and J usage is TRBJ2-7; D is undetermined. Germline V lookup: CDR1 SGDLS, CDR2 YYNGEE. This CDR3 region has 15 residues. The V end was cut by 0 bases, the J end by 1 base, with 11 bases between.

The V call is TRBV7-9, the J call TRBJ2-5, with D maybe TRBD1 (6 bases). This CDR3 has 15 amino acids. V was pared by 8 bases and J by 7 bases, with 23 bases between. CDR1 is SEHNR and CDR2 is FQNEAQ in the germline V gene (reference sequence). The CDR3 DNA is TGTGCCAGCCAAAACCGGGACAACCTCGCGGGGACCCAGTACTTC. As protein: CASQNRDNLAGTQYF.

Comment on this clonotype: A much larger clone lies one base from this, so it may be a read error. CDR3: CASTLLFPGRVF. CDR3 coding DNA: TGTGCCAGCACGCTCCTCTTCCCCGGGCGTGTCTTC. This sequence joins TRBV2 and TRBJ2-1, with D uncertain. The CDR3 sequence is 12 residues long. CDR1 is SNHLY, CDR2 FYNNEI, per germline.

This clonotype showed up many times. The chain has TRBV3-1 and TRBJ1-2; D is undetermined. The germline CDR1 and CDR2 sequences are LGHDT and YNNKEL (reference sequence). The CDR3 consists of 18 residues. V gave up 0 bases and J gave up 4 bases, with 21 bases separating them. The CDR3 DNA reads TGTGCCAGCAGCCAAGATCCGAGGCTTACTAATCGTGTCTATGGCTACACCTTC. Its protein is CASSQDPRLTNRVYGYTF.

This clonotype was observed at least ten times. CDR3 bases: TGTGCCAGCAGCTTTACCGGGACAGATTACAATGAGCAGTTCTTC. This sequence encodes CASSFTGTDYNEQFF. The chain couples TRBV7-2 to TRBJ2-1, with 7 positions matching TRBD1. J gave up 4 bases and V 3 bases, and 6 bases lay outside the gene matches. Germline V CDR1 and CDR2: SGHTA, FQGNSA. The CDR3 contains 15 residues.

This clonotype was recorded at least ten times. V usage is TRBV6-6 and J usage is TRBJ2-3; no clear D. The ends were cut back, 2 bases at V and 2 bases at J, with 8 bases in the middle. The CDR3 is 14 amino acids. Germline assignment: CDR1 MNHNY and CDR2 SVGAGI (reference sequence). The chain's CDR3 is CASSYGSHTDTQYF. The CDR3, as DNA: TGTGCCAGCAGTTACGGCTCCCACACAGATACGCAGTATTTT.

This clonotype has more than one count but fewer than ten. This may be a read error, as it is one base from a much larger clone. The CDR3 DNA is TGCGCCAGCAGCCAAGAGACCCAGAGGGACACTGAAGCTTTCTTT. Protein: CASSQETQRDTEAFF. J is TRBJ1-1 and V is TRBV4-1, with D unresolved. From germline, CDR1 is MGHRA and CDR2 YSYEKL. The V end was cut by 0 bases, the J end by 3 bases, with 11 bases between. The CDR3 runs 15 residues.

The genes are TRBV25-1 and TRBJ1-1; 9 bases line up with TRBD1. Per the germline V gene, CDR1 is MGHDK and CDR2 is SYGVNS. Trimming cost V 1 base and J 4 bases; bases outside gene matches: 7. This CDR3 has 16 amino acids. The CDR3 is CASSELNRGHSTEAFF. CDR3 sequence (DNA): TGTGCCAGCAGTGAATTAAACAGGGGGCACAGCACTGAAGCTTTCTTT.

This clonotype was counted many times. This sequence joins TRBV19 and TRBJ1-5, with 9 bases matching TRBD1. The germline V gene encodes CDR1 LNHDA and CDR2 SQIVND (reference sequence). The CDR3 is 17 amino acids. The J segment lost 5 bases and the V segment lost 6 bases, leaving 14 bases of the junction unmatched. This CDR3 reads CASRKTPGQGRDQPQHF. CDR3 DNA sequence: TGTGCCAGTAGAAAGACTCCGGGACAGGGAAGAGATCAGCCCCAGCATTTT.

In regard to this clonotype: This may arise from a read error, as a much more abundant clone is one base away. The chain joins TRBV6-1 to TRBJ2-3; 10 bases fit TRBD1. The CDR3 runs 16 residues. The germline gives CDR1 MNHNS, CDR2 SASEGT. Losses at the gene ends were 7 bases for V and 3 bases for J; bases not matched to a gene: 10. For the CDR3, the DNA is TGTGCCAGCAACACCCGTCCGGGACAGGGGACAGATACGCAGTATTTT. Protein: CASNTRPGQGTDTQYF.

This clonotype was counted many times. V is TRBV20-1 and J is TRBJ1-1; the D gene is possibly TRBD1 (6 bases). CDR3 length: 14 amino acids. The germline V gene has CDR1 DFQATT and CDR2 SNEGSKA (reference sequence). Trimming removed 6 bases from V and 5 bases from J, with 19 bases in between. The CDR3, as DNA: TGCAGTGCCCCTCAGGGGCCGGTAAGGACTGAAGCTTTCTTT. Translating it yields CSAPQGPVRTEAFF.

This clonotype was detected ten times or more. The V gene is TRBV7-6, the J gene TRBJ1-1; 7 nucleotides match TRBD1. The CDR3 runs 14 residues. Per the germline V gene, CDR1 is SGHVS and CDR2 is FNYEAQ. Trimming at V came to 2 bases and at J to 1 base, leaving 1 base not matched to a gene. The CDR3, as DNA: TGTGCCAGCAGCTTAAGGGGGCCGAACACTGAAGCTTTCTTT. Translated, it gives CASSLRGPNTEAFF.

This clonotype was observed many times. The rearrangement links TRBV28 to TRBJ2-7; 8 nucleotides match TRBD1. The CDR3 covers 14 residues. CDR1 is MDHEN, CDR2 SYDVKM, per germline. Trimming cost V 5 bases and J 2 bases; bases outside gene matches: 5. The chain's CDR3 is CASSERTGTYEQYF. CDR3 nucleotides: TGTGCCAGCAGTGAGAGGACAGGGACCTACGAGCAGTACTTC.